The rows below give T cell receptor beta chains drawn from one sample of a study of CD8+ T cells in alopecia areata. Assay: immunoSEQ multiplex PCR; the TCRdb copy retains only in-frame clones and omits some. Counted here are fewer than 250,000 clones, 64% occurring once; the ten biggest clones make up around 3.9%. Sequences were derived from CD4+ T cells sorted from blood, sampled at week 4, from a patient treated with tofacitinib. The receptors derive from a human donor with alopecia areata. The CDR3 runs from the conserved cysteine through the conserved F or W. A D gene is named only where the DNA matches it firmly. Size tells how often a clone was seen (once, few, many) or the class of an expanded clone, and some rows leave it out.

>.|few|TRBV5-1|13|TRBJ2-3
CASFLGYTDTQYF
TGCGCCAGCTTCCTGGGCTACACAGATACGCAGTATTTT
>TRBD2|.|TRBV25-1|15|TRBJ2-1
CASSDRGLDYNEQFF
TGTGCCAGCAGTGACCGAGGACTAGACTACAATGAGCAGTTCTTC
>.|.|TRBV5-1|12|TRBJ2-3
CASSLDRDTQYF
TGCGCCAGCAGCTTAGACAGGGATACGCAGTATTTT
>.|once|TRBV29-1|13|TRBJ1-1
CSVEGYMNTEAFF
TGCAGCGTTGAAGGGTATATGAACACTGAAGCTTTCTTT
>.|.|TRBV25-1|12|TRBJ2-3
CASRQTSDTQYF
TGTGCCAGCAGACAGACGTCGGATACGCAGTATTTT
>.|.|TRBV7-9|13|TRBJ1-1
CASSLGGATEAFF
TGTGCCAGCAGCTTAGGAGGGGCCACTGAAGCTTTCTTT
>.|.|TRBV15|16|TRBJ1-2
CATSRSPPGAGYGYTF
TGTGCCACCAGCAGATCCCCCCCCGGGGCGGGCTATGGCTACACCTTC
>TRBD1|.|TRBV5-1|15|TRBJ2-7
CASSRGTGREGEQYF
TGCGCCAGCAGCCGAGGGACAGGGAGGGAGGGTGAGCAGTACTTC
>.|few|TRBV7-2|12|TRBJ2-1
CASSLRGGEQFF
TGTGCCAGCAGCTTAAGGGGAGGCGAGCAGTTCTTC
>.|.|TRBV29-1|13|TRBJ1-2
CSVARASGGGYTF
TGCAGCGTCGCCAGGGCGTCGGGCGGGGGCTACACCTTC
>.|once|TRBV7-2|14|TRBJ1-2
CASSYSGPVYGYTF
TGTGCCAGCAGCTACTCCGGGCCCGTCTATGGCTACACCTTC
>.|.|TRBV30|13|TRBJ2-7
CAWSVVQGGEQYF
TGTGCCTGGAGTGTAGTACAGGGTGGCGAGCAGTACTTC
>.|.|TRBV7-9|13|TRBJ2-3
CASGHRGQDTQYF
TGTGCCAGCGGGCATCGGGGGCAAGATACGCAGTATTTT
>TRBD1|.|TRBV7-2|13|TRBJ2-7
CASSFLNRGEQYF
TGTGCCAGCAGCTTCCTGAACAGGGGCGAGCAGTACTTC
>.|few|TRBV5-1|14|TRBJ2-3
CASSLAGLGDTQYF
TGCGCCAGCAGCTTAGCGGGCCTCGGGGATACGCAGTATTTT
>.|few|TRBV4-1|12|TRBJ2-3
CASSQESDTQYF
TGCGCCAGCAGCCAAGAGAGCGATACGCAGTATTTT
>.|.|TRBV9|14|TRBJ2-3
CASSVEPTTDTQYF
TGTGCCAGCAGCGTAGAGCCCACCACAGATACGCAGTATTTT
>.|few|TRBV5-1|16|TRBJ2-3
CASSLAGGASTDTQYF
TGCGCCAGCAGCTTGGCAGGCGGGGCTAGCACAGATACGCAGTATTTT
>.|.|TRBV25-1|14|TRBJ2-5
CASRDEPGSETQYF
TGTGCCAGCAGGGACGAACCGGGGTCAGAGACCCAGTACTTC
>.|.|TRBV5-1|16|TRBJ1-6
CASSDTGSAAGSPLHF
TGCGCCAGCAGCGATACAGGCTCGGCCGCCGGTTCACCCCTCCACTTT
>TRBD2|.|TRBV9|17|TRBJ2-2
CASSVRLAGFNTGELFF
TGTGCCAGCAGCGTTCGGCTAGCGGGGTTTAACACCGGGGAGCTGTTTTTT
>.|few|TRBV29-1|13|TRBJ1-1
CSVHRQENTEAFF
TGCAGCGTTCATAGACAAGAGAACACTGAAGCTTTCTTT
>.|.|TRBV10-3|12|TRBJ2-5
CAISPSGETQYF
TGTGCCATCAGTCCCTCTGGGGAGACCCAGTACTTC
>.|.|TRBV7-2|15|TRBJ1-1
CASSFRQVLNTEAFF
TGTGCCAGCAGCTTTAGACAGGTCTTGAACACTGAAGCTTTCTTT
>.|.|TRBV5-1|14|TRBJ2-2
CASSLVLGSGELFF
TGCGCCAGCAGCTTGGTTCTGGGATCCGGGGAGCTGTTTTTT
>.|.|TRBV19|14|TRBJ2-2
CASSIAQGGGELFF
TGTGCCAGTAGTATAGCCCAGGGTGGCGGGGAGCTGTTTTTT
>.|.|TRBV4-1|17|TRBJ1-4
CASSQGRGEGVNEKLFF
TGCGCCAGCAGCCAAGGAAGGGGGGAAGGAGTAAATGAAAAACTGTTTTTT
>.|few|TRBV7-2|13|TRBJ2-5
CASSPRGGETQYF
TGTGCCAGCAGCCCAAGGGGGGGAGAGACCCAGTACTTC
>TRBD1|.|TRBV6-6|16|TRBJ2-7
CASSHPGQGVTYEQYF
TGTGCCAGCAGTCATCCGGGACAGGGTGTAACCTACGAGCAGTACTTC
>TRBD1|.|TRBV9|14|TRBJ1-2
CASSGGTEKLGYTF
TGTGCCAGCAGCGGAGGGACAGAGAAACTGGGCTACACCTTC
>TRBD1|few|TRBV29-1|17|TRBJ1-2
CSVPEGPLPGQPYGYTF
TGCAGCGTTCCAGAAGGACCCCTTCCGGGACAGCCCTATGGCTACACCTTC
>.|.|TRBV2|15|TRBJ1-4
CASSGSSRTNEKLFF
TGTGCCAGCAGTGGAAGCAGTCGGACTAATGAAAAACTGTTTTTT
>TRBD1|few|TRBV29-1|11|TRBJ1-2
CSAGTVGGYTF
TGCAGCGCTGGGACAGTTGGAGGCTACACCTTC
>.|once|TRBV6-5|15|TRBJ1-2
CASSYSTVEGYGYTF
TGTGCCAGCAGTTACTCGACGGTGGAGGGCTATGGCTACACCTTC
>.|.|TRBV6-5|14|TRBJ1-1
CASGRQDLNTEAFF
TGTGCCAGCGGTAGACAGGACTTGAACACTGAAGCTTTCTTT
>.|.|TRBV20-1|11|TRBJ2-1
CSAQAQGRKFF
TGCAGTGCGCAGGCCCAGGGTAGGAAGTTCTTC
>.|.|TRBV4-3|14|TRBJ1-2
CASSRDPSPYGYTF
TGCGCCAGCAGCCGAGACCCCAGCCCCTACGGCTACACCTTC
>.|.|TRBV20-1|10|TRBJ1-2
CSPVEGGYTF
TGCAGTCCTGTTGAAGGCGGCTACACCTTC
>TRBD1|.|TRBV30|14|TRBJ2-2
CAWTLGQGAGELFF
TGTGCCTGGACCCTGGGACAGGGGGCCGGGGAGCTGTTTTTT
>TRBD1|.|TRBV27|15|TRBJ2-7
CASRPGTGIEGEQYF
TGTGCCAGTCGGCCGGGGACAGGGATCGAGGGCGAGCAGTACTTC